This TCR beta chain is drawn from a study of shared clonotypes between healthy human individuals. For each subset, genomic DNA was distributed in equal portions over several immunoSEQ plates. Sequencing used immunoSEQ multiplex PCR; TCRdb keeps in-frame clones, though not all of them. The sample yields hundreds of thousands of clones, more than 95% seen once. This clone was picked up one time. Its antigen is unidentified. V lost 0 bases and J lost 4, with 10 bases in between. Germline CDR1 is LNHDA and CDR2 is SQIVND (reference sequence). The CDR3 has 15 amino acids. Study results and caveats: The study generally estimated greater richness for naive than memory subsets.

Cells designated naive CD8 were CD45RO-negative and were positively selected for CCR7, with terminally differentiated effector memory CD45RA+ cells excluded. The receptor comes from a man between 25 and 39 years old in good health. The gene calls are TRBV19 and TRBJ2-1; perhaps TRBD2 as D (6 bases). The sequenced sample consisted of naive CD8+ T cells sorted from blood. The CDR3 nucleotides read TGTGCCAGTAGTATAGATCAGCGGGCTTACAATGAGCAGTTCTTC. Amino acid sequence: CASSIDQRAYNEQFF.